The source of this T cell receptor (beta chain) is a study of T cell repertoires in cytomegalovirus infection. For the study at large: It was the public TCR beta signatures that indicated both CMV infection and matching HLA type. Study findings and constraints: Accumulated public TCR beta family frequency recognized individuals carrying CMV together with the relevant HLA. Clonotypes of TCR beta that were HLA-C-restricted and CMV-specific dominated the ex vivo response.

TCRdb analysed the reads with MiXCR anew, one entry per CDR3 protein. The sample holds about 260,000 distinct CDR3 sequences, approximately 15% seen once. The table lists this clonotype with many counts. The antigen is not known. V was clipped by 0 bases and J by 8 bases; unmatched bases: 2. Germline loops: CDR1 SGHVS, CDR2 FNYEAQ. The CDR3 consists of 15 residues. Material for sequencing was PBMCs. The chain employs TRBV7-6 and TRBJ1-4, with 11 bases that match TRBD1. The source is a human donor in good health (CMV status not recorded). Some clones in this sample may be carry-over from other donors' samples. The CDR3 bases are TGTGCCAGCAGCTTAGCCCGGACAGGGGGCGAAAAACTGTTTTTT. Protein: CASSLARTGGEKLFF.